This T cell receptor beta chain was identified during a study of blood T cell repertoires in COVID-19. Study information: From T cells, B-cell-depleted T cells, or PBMCs came the material, which was cDNA or gDNA.

Sequenced by immunoSEQ multiplex PCR; TCRdb stores in-frame clones only, minus some. The sample gives 300,000 to 400,000 clones, roughly 90% of which show up once; about 7.6% is in the top ten. J lost 5 bases, V lost 7 bases, and 8 bases had no gene match. CDR3 length equals 14 residues. CDR1 MNHEY and CDR2 SVGEGT come from the germline V gene. This chain joins TRBV6-2 or TRBV6-3 and TRBJ1-2; 9 bases match TRBD1. This receptor was obtained from a woman aged 55-69 years with COVID-19, enrolled during active disease. The sample comprised peripheral blood. The CDR3 DNA sequence: TGTGCCAGCAACCCCGGGACAGGGCCTTATGGCTACACCTTC. Amino acid sequence: CASNPGTGPYGYTF.